The rows below give T cell receptor beta chains drawn from one sample of a study of shared clonotypes between healthy human individuals. Libraries were prepared by immunoSEQ multiplex PCR; TCRdb keeps only in-frame clonotypes and omits some of them. The repertoire has about 2.3 million clones, just under 95% of them found once; the top ten carry about 0.41%. Sample: naive CD4+ T cells from PBMCs. All receptors derive from a man aged 18 to 29 in good health. Some clones in this sample may be carry-over from other donors' samples. Both conserved end residues are part of each CDR3. The D gene is left open where the match is weak. Only some rows state a clone size, as once, few, many or a class for expanded clones.

clone size,J gene,D gene,V gene,CDR3 protein,CDR3 DNA
NA,TRBJ1-5,TRBD1,TRBV28,CASSSGGVGNQPQHF,TGTGCCAGCAGTTCAGGGGGCGTTGGTAATCAGCCCCAGCATTTT
NA,TRBJ2-5,NA,TRBV28,CASSFREAQYF,TGTGCCAGCAGTTTTCGAGAAGCCCAGTACTTC
NA,TRBJ2-7,TRBD1,TRBV2,CASREDRVVSEEYF,TGTGCCAGCAGGGAGGACAGGGTGGTGTCCGAGGAGTACTTC
NA,TRBJ1-2,NA,TRBV7-8,CASSQGQLLGYTF,TGTGCCAGCAGCCAAGGACAGCTGTTGGGCTACACCTTC
NA,TRBJ2-7,TRBD2,TRBV5-4,CASSFPSGYEQYF,TGTGCCAGCAGCTTCCCTAGCGGATACGAGCAGTACTTC
once,TRBJ2-1,TRBD2,TRBV5-1,CASSLGLAGVIYNEQFF,TGCGCCAGCAGCTTGGGACTAGCGGGAGTAATCTACAATGAGCAGTTCTTC
NA,TRBJ2-3,NA,TRBV7-9,CASSLVPKPTDTQYF,TGTGCCAGCAGCTTAGTCCCGAAACCCACAGATACGCAGTATTTT
NA,TRBJ1-2,TRBD1,TRBV14,CASSRGTGYGYTF,TGTGCCAGCAGCCGGGGGACAGGCTATGGCTACACCTTC
NA,TRBJ2-6,NA,TRBV11-3,CASSSQGSGANVLTF,TGTGCCAGCAGCTCGCAGGGCTCTGGGGCCAACGTCCTGACTTTC
NA,TRBJ1-3,NA,TRBV18,CASSSQQGFSGNTIYF,TGTGCCAGCTCAAGTCAACAGGGTTTCTCTGGAAACACCATATATTTT
NA,TRBJ1-2,NA,TRBV7-2,CASSPGIGGYTF,TGTGCCAGCAGCCCGGGAATCGGGGGCTACACCTTC
NA,TRBJ2-3,NA,TRBV11-3,CASSLEGTALTDTQYF,TGTGCCAGCAGCTTAGAAGGAACAGCTCTCACAGATACGCAGTATTTT
NA,TRBJ2-7,TRBD2,TRBV5-4,CASSLYGGVPDEQYF,TGTGCCAGCAGCTTGTACGGGGGGGTACCGGACGAGCAGTACTTC
NA,TRBJ1-5,TRBD1,TRBV5-8,CASSFYRGQPQHF,TGTGCCAGCAGTTTTTACAGGGGACAGCCCCAGCATTTT
once,TRBJ2-2,NA,TRBV6-6,CASSYVGRGTGELFF,TGTGCCAGCAGTTACGTGGGCCGCGGCACCGGGGAGCTGTTTTTT
NA,TRBJ1-4,NA,TRBV2,CASRDRDNLGKLFF,TGTGCCAGCAGGGACCGGGACAATCTAGGCAAACTGTTTTTT
NA,TRBJ2-3,NA,TRBV28,CASTTRGVSTDTQYF,TGTGCCAGCACTACGAGGGGCGTTAGCACAGATACGCAGTATTTT
NA,TRBJ2-7,TRBD1,TRBV28,CASSLGTESYEQYF,TGTGCCAGCAGTTTAGGGACAGAATCCTACGAGCAGTACTTC
once,TRBJ2-7,TRBD2,TRBV7-2,CASSSGLAVTYEQYF,TGTGCCAGCAGCTCGGGACTAGCGGTAACCTACGAGCAGTACTTC
NA,TRBJ2-5,NA,TRBV27,CASSLTLWTVGETQYF,TGTGCCAGCAGTTTAACCCTCTGGACTGTTGGGGAGACCCAGTACTTC
NA,TRBJ2-2,NA,TRBV5-1,CASSAGQPVTGELFF,TGCGCCAGCAGCGCGGGACAGCCAGTCACCGGGGAGCTGTTTTTT
once,TRBJ2-1,TRBD2,TRBV7-2,CASSSTLLAGVPNEQFF,TGTGCCAGCAGCTCTACACTACTAGCGGGAGTCCCCAATGAGCAGTTCTTC
once,TRBJ1-1,TRBD1,TRBV29-1,CSAMTGATEAFF,TGCAGCGCTATGACAGGGGCCACTGAAGCTTTTTTT
NA,TRBJ2-1,NA,TRBV18,CASSPAHGTGNEQFF,TGTGCCAGCTCTCCCGCGCATGGAACGGGGAATGAGCAGTTCTTC
NA,TRBJ2-5,NA,TRBV7-7,CASSLGGAGTQETQYF,TGTGCCAGCAGCTTAGGAGGTGCAGGGACCCAAGAGACCCAGTACTTC
NA,TRBJ2-7,NA,TRBV5-1,CASSPESGSSEQYF,TGCGCCAGCAGCCCGGAATCGGGGTCAAGCGAGCAGTACTTC
once,TRBJ1-4,TRBD1,TRBV5-4,CASSTQGQGTNEKLFF,TGTGCCAGCAGCACCCAAGGACAGGGCACTAATGAAAAACTGTTTTTT
NA,TRBJ1-4,NA,TRBV28,CASRPGINEKLFF,TGTGCCAGCAGACCAGGGATTAATGAAAAACTGTTTTTT
NA,TRBJ1-4,NA,TRBV7-9,CASSLKETTNEKLFF,TGTGCCAGCAGCTTAAAAGAGACCACTAATGAAAAACTGTTTTTT
NA,TRBJ2-6,NA,TRBV4-1,CASSQESGANVLTF,TGCGCCAGCAGCCAAGAATCTGGGGCCAACGTCCTGACTTTC
NA,TRBJ2-5,TRBD1,TRBV5-1,CASSEQGARETQYF,TGCGCCAGCAGCGAGCAGGGGGCGAGGGAGACCCAGTACTTC
once,TRBJ2-5,NA,TRBV11-2,CASSLVWGQETQYF,TGTGCCAGCAGCTTAGTGTGGGGCCAAGAGACCCAGTACTTC
NA,TRBJ1-1,NA,TRBV29-1,CSVKEGQVSWTEAFF,TGCAGCGTTAAGGAGGGGCAGGTCTCCTGGACTGAAGCTTTCTTT
NA,TRBJ1-4,NA,TRBV27,CASTRAGAPNEKLFF,TGTGCCAGCACCCGTGCCGGGGCCCCGAATGAAAAACTGTTTTTT
NA,TRBJ1-1,NA,TRBV29-1,CSASRIMNTEAFF,TGCAGCGCTTCACGGATTATGAACACTGAAGCTTTCTTT
NA,TRBJ1-1,NA,TRBV7-9,CASSSTGRTEAFF,TGTGCCAGCAGCTCGACAGGACGAACTGAAGCTTTCTTT
NA,TRBJ2-2,NA,TRBV28,CASSLPSQGGARSTGELFF,TGTGCCAGCAGTTTGCCCAGCCAGGGGGGGGCGAGGAGCACCGGGGAGCTGTTTTTT
once,TRBJ2-5,TRBD2,TRBV27,CASSSTGAGAGRETQYF,TGTGCCAGCAGTTCTACGGGAGCGGGAGCCGGGCGAGAGACCCAGTACTTC
NA,TRBJ2-3,NA,TRBV28,CASSRQGGGTDTQYF,TGTGCCAGCAGTAGACAGGGAGGAGGCACAGATACGCAGTATTTT
NA,TRBJ2-2,TRBD1,TRBV7-8,CASSRQGEVGELFF,TGTGCCAGCAGCCGACAGGGGGAGGTCGGGGAGCTGTTTTTT
NA,TRBJ2-1,NA,TRBV9,CASSVAGSNNEQFF,TGTGCCAGCAGCGTAGCCGGCAGTAACAATGAGCAGTTCTTC
NA,TRBJ1-4,NA,TRBV5-1,CASSLGGAGEKLFF,TGCGCCAGCAGCTTGGGGGGGGCTGGTGAAAAACTGTTTTTT
once,TRBJ2-1,TRBD2,TRBV7-9,CASSPGTSVEAEFF,TGTGCCAGCAGCCCGGGGACTAGCGTAGAGGCAGAGTTCTTC
few,TRBJ2-4,NA,TRBV7-3,CASSAGSGKNIQYF,TGTGCCAGCAGCGCCGGGTCAGGCAAAAACATTCAGTACTTC
NA,TRBJ1-2,TRBD1,TRBV29-1,CSAGQGVDYGYTF,TGCAGCGCTGGACAGGGGGTTGACTATGGCTACACCTTC
NA,TRBJ2-7,NA,TRBV5-1,CASSLAKEGEQYF,TGCGCCAGCAGCTTGGCGAAGGAGGGCGAGCAGTACTTC
once,TRBJ2-1,NA,TRBV7-9,CASSSERYGGHEQFF,TGTGCCAGCAGCTCTGAACGTTATGGGGGGCATGAGCAGTTCTTC
NA,TRBJ2-1,NA,TRBV7-3,CASSSGLIGKQFF,TGTGCCAGCAGCTCAGGACTCATCGGTAAGCAGTTCTTC
NA,TRBJ2-6,NA,TRBV6-4,CASSPGATSGANVLTF,TGTGCCAGCTCCCCAGGAGCGACTAGTGGGGCCAACGTCCTGACTTTC
NA,TRBJ1-4,NA,TRBV7-9,CASSLEAGTNEKLFF,TGTGCCAGCAGCTTAGAGGCTGGAACTAATGAAAAACTGTTTTTT
NA,TRBJ1-6,NA,TRBV13,CASSSRTHSPLHF,TGTGCCAGCAGCTCAAGAACCCATTCACCCCTCCACTTT
NA,TRBJ1-5,NA,TRBV5-1,CASSLDSTNNQPQHF,TGCGCCAGCAGCTTGGATTCCACCAATAATCAGCCCCAGCATTTT
NA,TRBJ2-3,NA,TRBV5-1,CASSLGIADGTDTQYF,TGCGCCAGCAGCTTGGGTATAGCGGACGGCACAGATACGCAGTATTTT
NA,TRBJ2-1,TRBD1,TRBV11-3,CASSPPGQGAVEQFF,TGTGCCAGCAGCCCCCCGGGACAGGGGGCAGTGGAGCAGTTCTTC
NA,TRBJ2-1,TRBD2,TRBV7-9,CASSLVSGRSYNEQFF,TGTGCCAGCAGCTTAGTTAGCGGGAGATCCTACAATGAGCAGTTCTTC